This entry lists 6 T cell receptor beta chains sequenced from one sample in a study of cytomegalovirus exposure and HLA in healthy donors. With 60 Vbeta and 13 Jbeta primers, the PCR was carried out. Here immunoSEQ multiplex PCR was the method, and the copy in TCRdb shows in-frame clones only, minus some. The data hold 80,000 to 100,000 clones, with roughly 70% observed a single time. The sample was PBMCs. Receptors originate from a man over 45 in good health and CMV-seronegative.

CDR3 bases: TGTGCCAGCAGCTTGGACGGGAGAGGGTACACTGAAGCTTTCTTT. This sequence encodes CASSLDGRGYTEAFF. This chain uses TRBV5-6 with TRBJ1-1; D uncertain. Germline CDR1 reads SGHDT; CDR2 reads YYEEEE. This CDR3 is 15 amino acids long. The V and J ends lost 0 bases and 3 bases respectively, with 12 bases between them.

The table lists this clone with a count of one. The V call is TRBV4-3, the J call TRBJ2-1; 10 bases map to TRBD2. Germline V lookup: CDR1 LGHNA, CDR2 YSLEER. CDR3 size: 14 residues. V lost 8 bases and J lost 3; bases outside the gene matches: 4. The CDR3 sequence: CASGRLAGYNEQFF. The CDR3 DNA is TGCGCCAGCGGAAGACTAGCGGGCTACAATGAGCAGTTCTTC.

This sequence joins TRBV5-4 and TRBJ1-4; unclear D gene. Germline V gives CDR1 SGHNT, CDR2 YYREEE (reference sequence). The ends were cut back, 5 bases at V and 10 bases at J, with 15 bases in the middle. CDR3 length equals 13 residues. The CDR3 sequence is CASSLLSEGKLFF. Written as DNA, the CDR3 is TGTGCCAGCAGTTTACTATCGGAAGGAAAACTGTTTTTT. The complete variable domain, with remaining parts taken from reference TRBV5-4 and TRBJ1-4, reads ETGVTQSPTHLIKTRGQQVTLRCSSQSGHNTVSWYQQALGQGPQFIFQYYREEENGRGNFPPRFSGLQFPNYSSELNVNALELDDSALYLCASSLLSEGKLFFGSGTQLSVL.

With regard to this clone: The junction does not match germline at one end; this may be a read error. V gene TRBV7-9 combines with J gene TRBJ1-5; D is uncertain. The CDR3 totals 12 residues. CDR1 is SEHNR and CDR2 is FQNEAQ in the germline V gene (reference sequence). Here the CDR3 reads CSSSALNQPQHF. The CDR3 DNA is TGTTCCAGCAGCGCGTTAAATCAGCCCCAGCATTTT.

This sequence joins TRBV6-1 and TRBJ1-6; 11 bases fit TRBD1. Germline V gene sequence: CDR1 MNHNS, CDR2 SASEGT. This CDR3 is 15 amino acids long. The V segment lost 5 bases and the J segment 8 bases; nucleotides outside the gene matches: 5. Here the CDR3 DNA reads TGTGCCAGCAGTTCCGGGACAGGGGGTTATTCACCCCTCCACTTT. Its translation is CASSSGTGGYSPLHF.

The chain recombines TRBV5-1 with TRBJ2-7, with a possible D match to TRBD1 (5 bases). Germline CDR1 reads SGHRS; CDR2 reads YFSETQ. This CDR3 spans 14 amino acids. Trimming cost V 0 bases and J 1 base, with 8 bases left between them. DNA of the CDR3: TGCGCCAGCAGCTTGGGACAGCGTTCCTACGAGCAGTACTTC. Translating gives CASSLGQRSYEQYF.